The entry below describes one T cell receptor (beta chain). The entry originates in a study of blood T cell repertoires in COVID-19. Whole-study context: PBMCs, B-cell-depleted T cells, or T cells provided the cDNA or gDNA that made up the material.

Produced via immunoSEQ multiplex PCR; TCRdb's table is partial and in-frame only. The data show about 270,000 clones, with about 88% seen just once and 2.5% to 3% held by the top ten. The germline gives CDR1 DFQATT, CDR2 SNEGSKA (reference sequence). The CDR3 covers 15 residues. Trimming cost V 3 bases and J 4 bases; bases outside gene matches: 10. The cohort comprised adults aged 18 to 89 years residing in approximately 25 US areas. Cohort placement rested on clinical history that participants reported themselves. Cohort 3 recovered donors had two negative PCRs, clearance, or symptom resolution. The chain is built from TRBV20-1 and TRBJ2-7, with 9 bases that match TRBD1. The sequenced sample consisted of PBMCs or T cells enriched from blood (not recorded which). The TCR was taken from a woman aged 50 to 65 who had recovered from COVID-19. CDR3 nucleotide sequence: TGCAGTGCTAGTACCGACAGGGGGTTACTTTACGAGCAGTACTTC. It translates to CSASTDRGLLYEQYF.